Below, one TCR beta chain is given with its context. The clone's antigen remains unknown. Base qualities are not at hand, and no much larger clone is one base apart. Library generation was performed with RT-PCR. The sequencer listed for this sample is Illumina MiSeq. The public reads were run again by TCRdb, first through fastp at Q25 and then through MiXCR, and only productive beta chains were kept. CDR3 protein duplicates are merged, each entry listing the most common genes and DNA. This sample is represented by about 680,000 distinct CDR3 sequences; 14% of them were singletons. The leading ten clones occupy roughly 3.9% of the sample. The data originate from a study (dated by TCRdb to 2016 to 2017). CDR1 and CDR2, per the germline V gene (reference sequence), are DFQATT and SNEGSKA. The CDR3 goes from the cysteine to the phenylalanine over 14 residues. The only DNA kept is the CDR3, 42 bases in frame from the first base. V ends up 5 bases short and J 6 bases short, with an unmatched junction base count of 10.

This TCR was sampled from a female donor in good health, serving as a healthy control. Sequencing was performed on memory CD4+ T cells from blood. The sequence is built from TRBV20-1 and TRBJ1-2; 9 bases in the junction line up with TRBD1. The CDR3 sequence is CSADSPGTGNGYTF. The DNA reads TGCAGTGCTGATAGCCCCGGGACAGGGAATGGCTACACCTTC.